One and the same sample provided the 28 T cell receptor beta chains below, sequenced in a study of T cell responses to AZD1222 COVID-19 vaccine listed by TCRdb under 2021. Library prep was done by the immunoSEQ multiplex PCR assay. Here the immuneACCESS table is served through TCRdb, limited to in-frame sequences with V and J called. Missing clones are a known gap in these copies; in checked studies unresolved V genes cover under half, and the rest lacks a known reason. The sample data list 150,000 to 160,000 clones, and about nine tenths of these were observed just once. Over 1.5% of the sample rests with the top ten. What the time point label conveys for this sample: baseline before first vaccination. Material: peripheral blood, obtained on day 0 of AZD1222 vaccination. All receptors come from an adult in good health.

This clone turned up a few times. V and J are TRBV5-1 and TRBJ2-7, with 8 bases lining up with TRBD1. V dropped 0 bases and J dropped 5; count of bases not matched to a gene: 7. The CDR3 is made up of 15 amino acids. Germline V CDR1 and CDR2: SGHRS, YFSETQ. The CDR3 region is CASSLGTGFLDEQYF. CDR3 bases: TGCGCCAGCAGCTTGGGGACAGGGTTTCTGGACGAGCAGTACTTC.

Details on this clone: At one end the junction does not follow the germline gene, possibly because of a read error. This chain links TRBV2 with TRBJ1-1, with D perhaps TRBD1 (5 bases). The CDR3 is 13 residues long. Per germline, CDR1 SNHLY and CDR2 FYNNEI. DNA of the CDR3: TGTGCCAGCAGTCAAGCCGGGACTCCGAGGCCTTTCTTT. Its translation: CASSQAGTPRPFF.

V and J are TRBV6-5 and TRBJ1-2; D is unclear. The CDR3 covers 13 residues. Germline CDR1 is MNHEY and CDR2 is SVGAGI. The germline V and J ends were trimmed by 7 bases and 5 bases, with 14 bases remaining between them. In DNA form, the CDR3 reads TGTGCCAGCACTCGGGCATTCTCTTATGGCTACACCTTC. It encodes CASTRAFSYGYTF.

The chain uses TRBV5-1 and TRBJ2-2; no reliable D call. Trimming pared 3 bases from V and 1 base from J, leaving 10 bases between. This CDR3 is built from 15 residues. Germline CDR1 SGHRS, CDR2 YFSETQ. CDR3 bases: TGCGCCAGCAGCTGGCCGACGGTGAACACCGGGGAGCTGTTTTTT. This encodes CASSWPTVNTGELFF.

This chain joins TRBV3-1 (or the pseudogene TRBV3-2) and TRBJ1-2, with TRBD1 as a possible D gene (6 bases). The length of the CDR3 is 12 residues. The germline V gene encodes CDR1 LGHDT and CDR2 YNNKEL (reference sequence). V gave up 3 bases and J gave up 6 bases, with 8 bases separating them. The chain's CDR3 is CASSQGANGYTF. CDR3 nucleotide sequence: TGTGCCAGCAGCCAGGGGGCCAATGGCTACACCTTC.

The gene calls are TRBV4-3 and TRBJ2-1, with TRBD1 as a possible D gene (6 bases). Germline V gene sequence: CDR1 LGHNA, CDR2 YSLEER. The CDR3 contains 15 residues. With 1 base removed from V and 3 bases from J, the gap between germline ends came to 10 bases. For the CDR3, the DNA is TGCGCCAGCAGCCAAGCCCCGGACAGCTACAATGAGCAGTTCTTC. It yields the protein CASSQAPDSYNEQFF.

V and J are TRBV7-2 and TRBJ1-1; no clear D. The CDR3 has 16 residues. With 2 bases removed from V and 0 bases from J, the gap between germline ends came to 13 bases. Per the germline V gene, CDR1 is SGHTA and CDR2 is FQGNSA. CDR3 amino acids: CASSLLQTYMNTEAFF. CDR3 nucleotides: TGTGCCAGCAGCTTACTACAGACATACATGAACACTGAAGCTTTCTTT.

The V call is TRBV11-2, the J call TRBJ2-1; TRBD2 matches 10 bases. With V trimmed by 1 base and J by 9 bases, 6 bases remained unmatched. This CDR3 region has 15 residues. CDR1 is SGHAT and CDR2 is FQNNGV in the germline V gene. The CDR3 loop reads CASSLVLAGAGEQFF. CDR3 nucleotides: TGTGCCAGCAGCTTAGTTCTAGCGGGGGCTGGTGAGCAGTTCTTC. The full variable domain, its missing parts supplied by reference TRBV11-2 and TRBJ2-1, is EAGVAQSPRYKIIEKRQSVAFWCNPISGHATLYWYQQILGQGPKLLIQFQNNGVVDDSQLPKDRFSAERLKGVDSTLKIQPAKLEDSAVYLCASSLVLAGAGEQFFGPGTRLTVL.

The genes are TRBV15 and TRBJ1-5, with TRBD1 as a possible D gene (5 bases). CDR1 is LNHNV and CDR2 is YYDKDF in the germline V gene (reference sequence). This CDR3 contains 16 residues. Trimming left V 0 bases short and J 0 bases short, with 9 bases between. This chain's CDR3 is CATSRDLQDSNQPQHF. Here the CDR3 DNA reads TGTGCCACCAGCAGAGATTTACAGGATAGCAATCAGCCCCAGCATTTT.

Turning to this clone: The same CDR3 also results from other DNA sequences found in this sample. The chain uses TRBV4-3 and TRBJ2-2; D is perhaps TRBD1 (5 bases). CDR1 and CDR2 from the germline V gene are LGHNA and YSLEER. With 0 bases removed from V and 13 bases from J, the gap between germline ends came to 18 bases. The CDR3 is made up of 15 amino acids. CDR3 in amino acids: CASSQDGRVEQRLFF. The CDR3, as DNA: TGCGCCAGCAGCCAAGATGGCAGGGTGGAACAAAGGCTGTTTTTT.

This sequence joins TRBV18 and TRBJ2-6, with 9 bases identical to TRBD1. The germline gives CDR1 KGHSH, CDR2 LQKENI. CDR3 length equals 17 residues. V was pared by 5 bases and J by 1 base, with 6 bases of the junction left unmatched. The CDR3 loop reads CASSSRDRASGANVLTF. The DNA of the CDR3 is TGTGCCAGCTCATCCCGGGACAGGGCTTCTGGGGCCAACGTCCTGACTTTC.

The CDR3 here is CASSPIRGDQPQHF. The CDR3 DNA follows: TGTGCCAGCAGTCCCATAAGGGGGGATCAGCCCCAGCATTTT. V gene TRBV27 combines with J gene TRBJ1-5, with TRBD1 as a possible D gene (6 bases). Per germline, CDR1 MNHEY and CDR2 SMNVEV (reference sequence). V lost 5 bases to trimming and J lost 5 bases, with 13 bases between them. This CDR3 is 14 amino acids long.

This chain links TRBV27 with TRBJ1-1, with TRBD1 as a possible D gene (6 bases). This CDR3 region has 13 residues. The germline gives CDR1 MNHEY, CDR2 SMNVEV (reference sequence). Trimming stripped 7 bases from V and 1 base from J, with 10 bases between. CDR3 residues: CASTPTGNTEAFF. The CDR3 DNA reads TGTGCCAGCACCCCGACAGGGAACACTGAAGCTTTCTTT.

This chain connects TRBV27 to TRBJ1-1; possibly TRBD1 for D (5 bases). Germline CDR1 MNHEY, CDR2 SMNVEV (reference sequence). Trimming removed 7 bases from V and 4 bases from J, with 7 bases in between. CDR3 length equals 11 residues. CDR3 region: CASTGGTEAFF. CDR3 DNA: TGTGCCAGCACCGGGGGCACTGAAGCTTTCTTT.

The V gene is TRBV29-1, the J gene TRBJ2-7; perhaps TRBD1 as D (6 bases). Germline V gene data show CDR1 as SQVTM and CDR2 as ANQGSEA. V gave up 4 bases and J gave up 4 bases, with 17 bases separating them. This CDR3 comprises 14 residues. The CDR3 bases are TGCAGCGTTGCGATAACAGGGTTTTCATACGAGCAGTACTTC. Amino acids: CSVAITGFSYEQYF.

On this clone: Different DNA sequences within this sample yield the same CDR3. V is TRBV6-5 and J is TRBJ1-2; 8 positions agree with TRBD1. Germline-derived CDR1 and CDR2 are MNHEY and SVGAGI. The CDR3 loop spans 13 amino acids. V dropped 3 bases and J dropped 6; count of bases not matched to a gene: 3. CDR3 sequence: CASSYRTGNGYTF. The CDR3 region has the DNA TGTGCCAGCAGTTATAGGACAGGGAATGGCTACACCTTC.

This chain links TRBV5-6 with TRBJ2-1; tentatively, D is TRBD2 (6 bases). Per the germline V gene, CDR1 is SGHDT and CDR2 is YYEEEE. Trimming shortened V by 2 bases and J by 6 bases, and 21 bases separated the two germline ends. CDR3 length equals 17 residues. The CDR3 region has the DNA TGTGCCAGCAGCTTTTACGGGAGTGTATTAGAGAGCAATGAGCAGTTCTTC. It encodes CASSFYGSVLESNEQFF.

The V and J genes are TRBV5-5 and TRBJ1-2; D uncertain. Germline V gives CDR1 SGHKS, CDR2 YYEKEE (reference sequence). Trimming removed 2 bases at V and 5 bases at J, with 7 bases between. CDR3 length: 12 amino acids. CDR3 nucleotides: TGTGCCAGCAGCTTCCCAATGTATGGCTACACCTTC. Amino acid sequence: CASSFPMYGYTF.

The rearrangement joins TRBV10-3 to TRBJ2-3, with TRBD2 matching over 8 bases. The germline V gene has CDR1 ENHRY and CDR2 SYGVKD. Losses at the gene ends were 4 bases for V and 0 bases for J; bases not matched to a gene: 9. CDR3 length: 17 amino acids. The CDR3 nucleotides are TGTGCCATCAGTGGCGCTAGCGGGTGGGCTAGCACAGATACGCAGTATTTT. Its protein is CAISGASGWASTDTQYF.

V usage is TRBV6-5 and J usage is TRBJ1-5, with TRBD1 identical over 7 bases. Germline CDR1 is MNHEY and CDR2 is SVGAGI. With 6 bases clipped from V and 3 bases from J, the junction kept 5 bases outside the gene matches. The CDR3 contains 14 residues. In DNA form, the CDR3 reads TGTGCCAGCAGGACAGGGCGTTCCAATCAGCCCCAGCATTTT. Protein: CASRTGRSNQPQHF.

A single count supports this clone. V usage is TRBV24-1 and J usage is TRBJ2-2; TRBD2 matches at 9 bases. After removal of 4 bases from V and 5 bases from J, the junction contained 7 bases not matched to a gene. This CDR3 has 16 residues. Germline V lookup: CDR1 KGHDR, CDR2 SFDVKD. As DNA, the CDR3 is TGTGCCACCAGTGAACTTAGCGGGAGCGGGACCGGGGAGCTGTTTTTT. Amino acids: CATSELSGSGTGELFF.

In its sample, this clone was seen once. This chain uses TRBV5-1 with TRBJ1-3; D gene unclear. The CDR3 totals 15 residues. Trimming took off 0 bases at V and 0 bases at J, with 7 bases between the two ends. Germline lookup yields CDR1 SGHRS and CDR2 YFSETQ. CDR3 sequence (DNA): TGCGCCAGCAGCTTGGACGGAAACTCTGGAAACACCATATATTTT. This translates into CASSLDGNSGNTIYF.

The V gene is TRBV29-1, the J gene TRBJ2-7; D possibly corresponds to TRBD2 (5 bases). The germline V and J ends were trimmed by 4 bases and 2 bases, with 12 bases remaining between them. This CDR3 is 13 amino acids long. Germline-derived CDR1 and CDR2 are SQVTM and ANQGSEA. CDR3 in amino acids: CSVGDYNPYEQYF. CDR3 in DNA: TGCAGCGTTGGAGACTACAACCCCTACGAGCAGTACTTC.

The chain joins TRBV14 to TRBJ2-1; 7 bases are a match to TRBD1. The V gene end was trimmed by 0 bases and the J gene end by 3 bases; junction bases not matched to a gene: 5. The CDR3 sequence is 16 residues long. The germline gives CDR1 SGHDN, CDR2 FVKESK. For the CDR3, the DNA is TGTGCCAGCAGCCAAGACTCCGGGACAGTCTACAATGAGCAGTTCTTC. Residues: CASSQDSGTVYNEQFF.

This clone was detected once. J is TRBJ2-4 and V is TRBV5-8, with a weak D call TRBD1 (5 bases). The germline V and J ends were trimmed by 1 base and 0 bases, with 14 bases remaining between them. The CDR3 consists of 17 residues. Germline values: CDR1 SGHTS, CDR2 YDEGEE. DNA for the CDR3: TGTGCCAGCAGCTTGAGATTGGACAATATAGCCAAAAACATTCAGTACTTC. It specifies CASSLRLDNIAKNIQYF.

This rearrangement joins TRBV29-1 to TRBJ1-2; 8 bases agree with TRBD1. V shed 4 bases and J 2 bases; nucleotides not matched to a gene: 3. The CDR3 loop spans 13 amino acids. Germline assignment: CDR1 SQVTM and CDR2 ANQGSEA. CDR3 loop: CSVGTGNNYGYTF. CDR3 sequence (DNA): TGCAGCGTTGGGACAGGGAACAACTATGGCTACACCTTC.

This clone was seen once. V is TRBV5-1 and J is TRBJ2-2; possible D gene TRBD2, 5 bases. V lost 0 bases and J 2 bases, leaving 11 bases between the germline ends. This CDR3 spans 16 amino acids. The germline CDR1 and CDR2 sequences are SGHRS and YFSETQ. CDR3 region: CASSLGTYQNTGELFF. For the CDR3, the DNA is TGCGCCAGCAGCTTGGGGACTTACCAAAACACCGGGGAGCTGTTTTTT.

This clone was observed once. This chain joins TRBV14 and TRBJ2-7; 7 positions agree with TRBD2. The CDR3 is made up of 14 amino acids. Germline V CDR1 and CDR2: SGHDN, FVKESK. V lost 5 bases and J lost 2; bases outside the gene matches: 6. The CDR3 DNA is TGTGCCAGCAGCTTGAGGGAGGGCCCCTACGAGCAGTACTTC. The encoded protein is CASSLREGPYEQYF.